The 21 T cell receptor beta chains given below trace back to one sample, sequenced in a study of CD8+ T cells in alopecia areata. RNA was extracted and reverse transcribed into cDNA as the sequencing template. Repertoires were generated with immunoSEQ multiplex PCR, while TCRdb's copy carries only in-frame clones and drops some. The sample contains 120,000 to 150,000 clones, about three fifths of which appear only once. The sequencing input was CD8+ T cells sorted from blood. All receptors come from a human donor in good health.

V and J are TRBV11-2 and TRBJ2-1, with 8 bases lining up with TRBD2. This CDR3 region has 15 residues. CDR1 and CDR2 (germline): SGHAT, FQNNGV. Trimming cost V 1 base and J 2 bases; bases outside gene matches: 1. CDR3 DNA: TGTGCCAGCAGCTTAGTAGCGGGACCCTACAATGAGCAGTTCTTC. It specifies CASSLVAGPYNEQFF.

The table lists this clone with a few counts. This chain links TRBV7-9 with TRBJ1-2; no clear D. The V end lost 5 bases, the J end lost 6 bases, and 22 bases lay between the germline ends. The CDR3 loop spans 16 amino acids. The germline CDR1 and CDR2 sequences are SEHNR and FQNEAQ (reference sequence). In DNA form, the CDR3 reads TGTGCCAGCAGCCCCCACCCGGCAGGTTCTTCTCATGGCTACACCTTC. The encoded protein is CASSPHPAGSSHGYTF.

V and J are TRBV19 and TRBJ2-3, with D maybe TRBD2 (6 bases). CDR3 length equals 15 residues. The ends were cut back, 6 bases at V and 2 bases at J, with 15 bases in the middle. The V gene's germline CDR1 is LNHDA and CDR2 SQIVND (reference sequence). This CDR3 reads CASRSLSGDTDTQYF. CDR3 sequence (DNA): TGTGCCAGTAGATCTCTGTCGGGAGACACAGATACGCAGTATTTT.

The gene calls are TRBV29-1 and TRBJ1-1; 7 nucleotides align to TRBD1. Germline CDR1 and CDR2: SQVTM and ANQGSEA. There are 12 residues in the CDR3. Germline trimming cut 3 bases from V and 6 bases from J; bases unmatched to any gene: 4. DNA for the CDR3: TGCAGCGTTGAGTGGGACAGCCCTGAAGCTTTCTTT. This translates into CSVEWDSPEAFF. Complete variable domain (other parts from reference TRBV29-1 and TRBJ1-1): SAVISQKPSRDICQRGTSLTIQCQVDSQVTMMFWYRQQPGQSLTLIATANQGSEATYESGFVIDKFPISRPNLTFSTLTVSNMSPEDSSIYLCSVEWDSPEAFFGQGTRLTVV.

The rearrangement uses TRBV29-1 and TRBJ2-2; D unclear. The ends were cut back, 5 bases at V and 1 base at J, with 11 bases in the middle. Germline V gene sequence: CDR1 SQVTM, CDR2 ANQGSEA. CDR3 length: 14 residues. Here the CDR3 DNA reads TGCAGCGTTCTAACATACAGGAACACCGGGGAGCTGTTTTTT. This codes for CSVLTYRNTGELFF.

The gene calls are TRBV28 and TRBJ1-5; tentatively, D is TRBD1 (5 bases). The CDR3 runs 14 residues. CDR1 is MDHEN, CDR2 SYDVKM, per germline. V was cut by 7 bases and J by 4 bases, with 14 bases left in between. The CDR3 spells CASTFRDANQPQHF. The CDR3 region has the DNA TGTGCCAGCACCTTCCGGGACGCAAATCAGCCCCAGCATTTT.

Only one count was recorded for this clone. The rearrangement links TRBV2 to TRBJ2-5, with D possibly called TRBD1 or TRBD2 (6 bases each). Trimming took off 8 bases at V and 5 bases at J, with 18 bases between the two ends. This CDR3 has 14 residues. In germline, CDR1 is SNHLY, CDR2 FYNNEI. The CDR3 sequence is CASAAPGALETQYF. In DNA, the CDR3 is TGTGCCAGCGCTGCCCCGGGGGCCTTGGAGACCCAGTACTTC.

V is TRBV29-1 and J is TRBJ2-3, with no clear D. The CDR3 is made up of 10 amino acids. Between the trimmed V and J ends, which lost 7 bases and 5 bases, there was a span of 7 bases. The V gene's germline CDR1 is SQVTM and CDR2 ANQGSEA. In nucleotides, the CDR3 is TGCAGCGCCACCATAGATACGCAGTATTTT. Protein: CSATIDTQYF.

The V call is TRBV7-8, the J call TRBJ2-7, with a possible D match to TRBD2 (6 bases). Trimming removed 5 bases at V and 3 bases at J, with 14 bases between. Germline V gene lookup returns CDR1 SGHVS and CDR2 FQNEAQ. The CDR3 is made up of 14 amino acids. The DNA for the CDR3 is TGTGCCAGCAGCGCACGTACCGGGGGCTACGAGCAGTACTTC. It encodes CASSARTGGYEQYF.

This clone is medium-sized (0.01 to 0.1%). V gene TRBV11-3 combines with J gene TRBJ2-1; 7 positions match TRBD2. J gave up 7 bases and V 3 bases, and 3 bases lay outside the gene matches. The CDR3 totals 13 residues. Germline CDR1 is SGHNT and CDR2 is YENEEA. In nucleotides, the CDR3 is TGTGCCAGCAGCTTTAGAGCGGGGAATGAGCAGTTCTTC. Its translation is CASSFRAGNEQFF. Variable domain in full (rest from reference TRBV11-3 and TRBJ2-1): EAGVVQSPRYKIIEKKQPVAFWCNPISGHNTLYWYLQNLGQGPELLIRYENEEAVDDSQLPKDRFSAERLKGVDSTLKIQPAELGDSAVYLCASSFRAGNEQFFGPGTRLTVL.

V is TRBV10-3 and J is TRBJ2-7; D is uncertain. The germline gives CDR1 ENHRY, CDR2 SYGVKD. Deletions cut 0 bases from V and 3 bases from J, with 6 bases between. There are 13 residues in the CDR3. In DNA form, the CDR3 reads TGTGCCATCAGTGAGTCCCCTGACTACGAGCAGTACTTC. Amino acids: CAISESPDYEQYF.

This chain links TRBV6-5 with TRBJ2-1; D is unresolved. Between the trimmed V and J ends, which lost 2 bases and 4 bases, there was a span of 9 bases. Germline V CDR1 and CDR2: MNHEY, SVGAGI. The CDR3 is 14 amino acids. CDR3 DNA sequence: TGTGCCAGCAGTTACACCGTAGGGTACAATGAGCAGTTCTTC. Translation: CASSYTVGYNEQFF.

This clone was observed a single time. This chain connects TRBV12-5 to TRBJ2-5; TRBD2 might be the D (6 bases). The CDR3 is made up of 14 amino acids. Trimming took off 6 bases at V and 2 bases at J, with 13 bases between the two ends. Germline assignment: CDR1 LGHNT and CDR2 FRNRAP. CDR3 protein: CASGPSGGQETQYF. The CDR3 DNA follows: TGTGCTAGTGGACCCTCCGGGGGTCAAGAGACCCAGTACTTC.

V is TRBV4-1 and J is TRBJ2-7; TRBD1 aligns across 10 bases. Trimming cost V 4 bases and J 0 bases; bases outside gene matches: 3. The germline CDR1 and CDR2 sequences are MGHRA and YSYEKL. The CDR3 loop spans 15 amino acids. The CDR3 sequence: CASSPGTGDSYEQYF. The CDR3, as DNA: TGCGCCAGCAGCCCCGGGACAGGGGACTCCTACGAGCAGTACTTC.

There are a few counts of this clone. V usage is TRBV29-1 and J usage is TRBJ1-1; perhaps TRBD1 as D (5 bases). This CDR3 contains 12 residues. The germline V gene has CDR1 SQVTM and CDR2 ANQGSEA. Here the CDR3 reads CRVRGRNTEAFF. CDR3 DNA: TGCAGGGTTAGGGGCCGCAACACTGAAGCTTTCTTT.

The gene calls are TRBV7-9 and TRBJ1-1; perhaps TRBD1 as D (5 bases). The CDR3 totals 11 residues. Germline V gene sequence: CDR1 SEHNR, CDR2 FQNEAQ (reference sequence). With 5 bases removed from V and 7 bases from J, the gap between germline ends came to 8 bases. The CDR3 loop is CASSRGREAFF. In DNA form, the CDR3 reads TGTGCCAGCAGCCGGGGACGTGAAGCTTTCTTT.

This chain connects TRBV27 to TRBJ2-7; D is uncertain. This CDR3 has 14 amino acids. Germline loops: CDR1 MNHEY, CDR2 SMNVEV (reference sequence). V was trimmed by 3 bases and J by 5 bases, leaving 14 bases between them. CDR3 in DNA: TGTGCCAGCAGTTTGGGTCAGGCTTTGAACGAGCAGTACTTC. Residues: CASSLGQALNEQYF.

The chain joins TRBV27 to TRBJ1-5; D uncertain. The germline gives CDR1 MNHEY, CDR2 SMNVEV (reference sequence). Trimming cost V 10 bases and J 0 bases, with 10 bases left between them. The CDR3 contains 13 residues. The CDR3 bases are TGTGCCACCCGTGGATATAGCAATCAGCCCCAGCATTTT. Translated, it gives CATRGYSNQPQHF.

The chain uses TRBV28 and TRBJ1-1; weak D call: TRBD1 (6 bases). CDR3 length equals 14 residues. The germline V gene encodes CDR1 MDHEN and CDR2 SYDVKM. Trimming shortened V by 5 bases and J by 1 base, and 11 bases separated the two germline ends. CDR3 coding DNA: TGTGCCAGCAGTCCCTGGACAGAGAACACTGAAGCTTTCTTT. Residues: CASSPWTENTEAFF.

The chain carries TRBV9 and TRBJ2-7; D unclear. CDR1 is SGDLS, CDR2 YYNGEE, per germline. V was cut by 0 bases and J by 2 bases, with 9 bases left in between. CDR3 length: 14 residues. The CDR3 loop reads CASSVVPGTYEQYF. The CDR3 nucleotides read TGTGCCAGCAGCGTAGTTCCTGGGACCTACGAGCAGTACTTC.

In its sample, this clone was seen a few times. The chain joins TRBV29-1 to TRBJ2-3, with D possibly being TRBD1 (5 bases). Trimming removed 2 bases at V and 6 bases at J, with 12 bases between. Germline V CDR1 and CDR2: SQVTM, ANQGSEA. The CDR3 loop spans 13 amino acids. In nucleotides, the CDR3 is TGCAGCGTTGAACCTCAGGGTCCGGATACGCAGTATTTT. This codes for CSVEPQGPDTQYF.